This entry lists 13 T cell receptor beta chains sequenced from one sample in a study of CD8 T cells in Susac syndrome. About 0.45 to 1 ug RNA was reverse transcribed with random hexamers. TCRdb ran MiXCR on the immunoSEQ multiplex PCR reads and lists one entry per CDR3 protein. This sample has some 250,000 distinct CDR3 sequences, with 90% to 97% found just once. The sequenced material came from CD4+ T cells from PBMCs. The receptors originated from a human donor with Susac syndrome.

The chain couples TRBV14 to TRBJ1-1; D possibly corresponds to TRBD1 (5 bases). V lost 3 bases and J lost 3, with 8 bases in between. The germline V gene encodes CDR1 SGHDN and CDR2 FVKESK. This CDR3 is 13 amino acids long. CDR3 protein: CASSHRGYTEAFF. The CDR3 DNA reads TGTGCCAGCAGCCACCGGGGGTACACTGAAGCTTTCTTT.

The CDR3 is CASSAFTGELFF. The CDR3 coding sequence is TGTGCCAGCAGCGCCTTCACCGGGGAGCTGTTTTTT. The chain carries TRBV5-6 and TRBJ2-2; unclear D gene. Germline loops: CDR1 SGHDT, CDR2 YYEEEE. The CDR3 has 12 amino acids. Trimming took off 4 bases at V and 4 bases at J, with 5 bases between the two ends.

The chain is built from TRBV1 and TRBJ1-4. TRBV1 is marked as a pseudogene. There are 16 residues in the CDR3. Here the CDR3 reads CTSSQDLEGRNEKLFF. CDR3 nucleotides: TGCACCAGCAGCCAAGATCTGGAGGGCCGGAATGAAAAACTGTTTTTT.

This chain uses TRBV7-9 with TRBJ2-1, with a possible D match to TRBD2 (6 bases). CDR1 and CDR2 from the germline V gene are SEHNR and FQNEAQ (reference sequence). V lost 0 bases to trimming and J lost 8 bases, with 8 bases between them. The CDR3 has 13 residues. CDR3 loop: CASSLALAHEQFF. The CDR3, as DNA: TGTGCCAGCAGCTTAGCCCTAGCGCATGAGCAGTTCTTC.

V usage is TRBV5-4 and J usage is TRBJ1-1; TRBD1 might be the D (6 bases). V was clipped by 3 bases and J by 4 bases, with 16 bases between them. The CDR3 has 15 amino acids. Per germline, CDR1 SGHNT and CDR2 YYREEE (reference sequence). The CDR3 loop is CASSYDTGSTTEAFF. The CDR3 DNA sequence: TGTGCCAGCAGCTATGACACAGGGTCGACCACTGAAGCTTTCTTT.

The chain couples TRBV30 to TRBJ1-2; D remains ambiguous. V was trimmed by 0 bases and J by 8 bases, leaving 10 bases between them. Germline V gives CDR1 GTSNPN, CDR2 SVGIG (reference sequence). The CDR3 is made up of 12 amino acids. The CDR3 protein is CAWSVWGGGYTF. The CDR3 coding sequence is TGTGCCTGGAGTGTATGGGGTGGAGGCTACACCTTC.

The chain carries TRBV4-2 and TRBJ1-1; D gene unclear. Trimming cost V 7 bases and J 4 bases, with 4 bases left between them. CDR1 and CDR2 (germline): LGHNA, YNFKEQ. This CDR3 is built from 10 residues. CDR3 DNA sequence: TGTGCCAGCAAGGGCACTGAAGCTTTCTTT. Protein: CASKGTEAFF.

CDR3 nucleotides: TGTGCCACCAGTGATTCTAGCAAACACAATGAGCAGTTCTTC. It translates to CATSDSSKHNEQFF. The gene calls are TRBV24-1 and TRBJ2-1; D may be TRBD2 (5 bases). Germline assignment: CDR1 KGHDR and CDR2 SFDVKD. The CDR3 sequence is 14 residues long. V lost 2 bases, J lost 5 bases, and 9 bases lay in between.

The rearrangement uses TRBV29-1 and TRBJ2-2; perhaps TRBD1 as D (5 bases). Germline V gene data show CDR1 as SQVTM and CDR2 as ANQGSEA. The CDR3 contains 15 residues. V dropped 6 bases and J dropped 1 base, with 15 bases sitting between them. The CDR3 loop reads CSVSTGPRNTGELFF. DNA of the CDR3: TGCAGCGTGTCAACAGGTCCCAGGAACACCGGGGAGCTGTTTTTT.

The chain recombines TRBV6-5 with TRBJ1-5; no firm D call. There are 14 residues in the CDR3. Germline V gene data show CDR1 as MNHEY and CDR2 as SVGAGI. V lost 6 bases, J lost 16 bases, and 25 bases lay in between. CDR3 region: CASRDGDTGRKLHF. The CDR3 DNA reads TGTGCCAGCAGAGATGGGGATACTGGGCGGAAGCTACATTTT.

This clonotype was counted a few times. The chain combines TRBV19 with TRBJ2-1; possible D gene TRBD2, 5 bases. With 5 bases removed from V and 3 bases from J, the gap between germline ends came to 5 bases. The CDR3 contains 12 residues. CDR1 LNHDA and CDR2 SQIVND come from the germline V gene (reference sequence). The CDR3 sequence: CASSRDYNEQFF. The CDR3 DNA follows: TGTGCCAGTAGTCGGGACTACAATGAGCAGTTCTTC.

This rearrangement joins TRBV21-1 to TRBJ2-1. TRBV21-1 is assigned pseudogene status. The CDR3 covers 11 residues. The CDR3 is CASSEIYEQFF. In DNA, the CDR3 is TGTGCCAGCAGCGAGATCTATGAGCAGTTCTTC.

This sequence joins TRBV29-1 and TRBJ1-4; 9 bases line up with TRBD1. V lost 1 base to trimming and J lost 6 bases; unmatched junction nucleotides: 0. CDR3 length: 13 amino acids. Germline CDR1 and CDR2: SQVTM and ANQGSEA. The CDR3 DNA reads TGCAGCGTTGAAGGGACAGGGGATGAAAAACTGTTTTTT. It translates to CSVEGTGDEKLFF.